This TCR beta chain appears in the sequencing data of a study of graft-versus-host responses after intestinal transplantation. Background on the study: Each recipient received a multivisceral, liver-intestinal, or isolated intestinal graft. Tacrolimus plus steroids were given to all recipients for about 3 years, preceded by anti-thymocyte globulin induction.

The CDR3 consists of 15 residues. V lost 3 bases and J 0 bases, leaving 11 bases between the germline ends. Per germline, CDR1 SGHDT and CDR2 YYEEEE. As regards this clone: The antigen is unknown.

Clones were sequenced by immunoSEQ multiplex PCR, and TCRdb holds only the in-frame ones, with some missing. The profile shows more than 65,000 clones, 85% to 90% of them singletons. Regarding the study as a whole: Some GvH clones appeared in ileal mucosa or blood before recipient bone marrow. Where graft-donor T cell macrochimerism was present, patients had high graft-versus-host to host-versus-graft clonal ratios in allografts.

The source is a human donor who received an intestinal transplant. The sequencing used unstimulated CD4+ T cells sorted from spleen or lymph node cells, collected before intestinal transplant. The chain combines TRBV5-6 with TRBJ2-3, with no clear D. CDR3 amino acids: CASSSLRSSTDTQYF. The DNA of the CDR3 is TGTGCCAGCAGCTCCTTGAGGTCTAGCACAGATACGCAGTATTTT.